This TCR beta chain derives from a study of T cell responses to AZD1222 COVID-19 vaccine. Study observations and caveats: Researchers took repertoire samples only after the peak T cell response had come. Once two AZD1222 doses were given, Spike-specific TCR breadth and depth went up.

CDR1 SGHDN and CDR2 FVKESK come from the germline V gene. The CDR3 loop spans 13 amino acids. Deletions cut 1 base from V and 5 bases from J, with 5 bases between. On this clone itself: Its specificity is not known.

Some clones are missing from TCRdb's copy, which holds only in-frame ones; the method was immunoSEQ multiplex PCR. The sample holds about 140,000 clones; over 85% are singletons and the top ten take approximately 1.8%. V usage is TRBV14 and J usage is TRBJ2-2; D gene uncertain. The input for sequencing was peripheral blood, taken 28 days after the second AZD1222 dose. The TCR comes from an adult who received the AZD1222 COVID-19 vaccine. DNA for the CDR3: TGTGCCAGCAGCCAAGTACGGACCGGGGAGCTGTTTTTT. Translating it yields CASSQVRTGELFF.